This note documents a single TCR beta chain sequence. The data were produced by immunoSEQ multiplex PCR, yet TCRdb's version contains in-frame clones alone and is incomplete. Among 150,000 to 200,000 clones listed, about four fifths were seen once. Seattle cases were enrolled at active infection and followed longitudinally. The sample originates from a study of blood T cell repertoires in COVID-19. Study-wide background: COVID-19 samples from acute and convalescent phases originated in the United States, Italy and Spain. The cDNA or gDNA used as material had been derived from T cells, B-cell-depleted T cells, or PBMCs.

The CDR3 runs to 17 residues. V lost 1 base and J lost 3; bases outside the gene matches: 10. Input material: peripheral blood. The V gene is TRBV5-3, the J gene TRBJ2-1; 7 positions agree with TRBD2. TRBV5-3 is given ORF status, its function remaining uncertain. This sequence was found in a woman aged 40 to 50 with COVID-19, enrolled during active disease. CDR3 nucleotide sequence: TGTGCCAGAAGCTTGTTTCGGGGCGGGAGATGCTACAATGAGCAGTTCTTC. Encoded protein: CARSLFRGGRCYNEQFF.